This TCR beta chain was identified during a study of OX40 agonist ivuxolimab in advanced cancers. General study points: There were also nonresponders showing low normalized T-cell clonal expansion.

CDR1 and CDR2 from the germline V gene are MDHEN and SYDVKM. The CDR3 contains 13 residues. V trimming: 4 bases; J trimming: 2 bases; junction bases outside the gene matches: 2. As concerns this clone: Its antigen is not known.

Sequencing was performed with immunoSEQ multiplex PCR; in TCRdb, only in-frame clones are kept and a portion is missing. The sample contains tens of thousands of clones, about four fifths of which appear only once. Sequenced here: CD4+ or CD8+ T cells sorted from blood, sampled in a trial of the OX40 agonist ivuxolimab. The receptor's source is an adult with an advanced solid tumor such as melanoma, head and neck, liver or kidney cancer. The chain couples TRBV28 to TRBJ2-7, with 7 bases fitting TRBD1. DNA of the CDR3: TGTGCCAGCAGTTGGGACAGTGCCTACGAGCAGTACTTC. This translates into CASSWDSAYEQYF.